This TCR beta chain was captured by sequencing in a study of neurological immune-mediated disorders. Study results and limitations: Subjects shared no identical expanded-clone CDR3 amino acid sequences, suggesting private TCR-beta repertoires in all groups.

The V and J ends lost 3 bases and 4 bases, in that order; junction bases with no gene match: 14. CDR3 length equals 19 residues. In germline, CDR1 is SGHTA, CDR2 FQGNSA. This clonotype was recorded many times. Its antigen remains unidentified. cDNA was made by 5'RACE with 10-nucleotide random UMIs. TCRdb itself ran the 5' RACE reads through MiXCR, one entry per CDR3 protein. Found here are roughly 88,000 distinct CDR3 sequences, around 3.5% of them singletons; the top ten hold less than 3%. Sequenced sample: PBMCs. The chain uses TRBV7-2 and TRBJ2-1; TRBD2 matches 11 bases. This receptor was taken from a woman between 50 and 59 years old with multiple sclerosis. The CDR3 loop is CASSFLWETSGETYNEQFF. Written as DNA, the CDR3 is TGTGCCAGCAGCTTTCTCTGGGAGACTAGCGGGGAAACATACAATGAGCAGTTCTTC.